This T cell receptor (beta chain) came from a study of T cell repertoires in cytomegalovirus infection (dated by TCRdb to the late 2010s). Background for the entire study: Donor HLA type was relevant to the analysis, as public TCR beta signatures indicated carriage of CMV infection together with the matching HLA type. Here is what the overall study found, with its caveats: In both this cohort and an independent cohort of several hundred donors, the cumulative frequency of public TCR beta family members distinguished carriers of CMV infection plus the relevant HLA type. In the ex vivo response, HLA-C-restricted CMV-specific TCR beta clonotypes were dominant, and in two of eight donors the single most frequent clonotype came from this HLA-C-restricted group.

The CDR3, from cysteine to phenylalanine, totals 13 residues. The entry retains the CDR3 DNA only, 39 bases that are in frame from base 1. The germline V gene gives CDR1 as LGHNT and CDR2 as FRNRAP. The junction shows trimming of 6 bases on V and 3 bases on J, plus 12 bases between the germline ends. In its sample, this clonotype was seen many times. Its antigen target is currently unknown. Base-call qualities are not available, and no considerably larger clone is one nucleotide away. The instrument was an Illumina HiSeq 1500. The public sequencing data were trimmed at Q25 with fastp and processed into clonotypes with MiXCR by TCRdb, which kept only in-frame beta chains. Rows are combined by CDR3 protein, so each entry shows the most common genes and DNA. The sample table holds nearly 650,000 distinct CDR3 sequences, of which approximately 24% were seen once. Clones ranked in the top ten supply approximately 8% of the sample.

This receptor chain uses TRBV12-5 and TRBJ2-7, with no reliable assignment of the D segment. The source material was CD8+ T cells from PBMCs. This clonotype was sampled from a human donor in good health (CMV status not recorded). Some clones in this sample may be carry-over from other donors' samples. The DNA reads TGTGCTAGTGGAACCGAAACGCTCTACGAGCAGTACTTC. This codes for CASGTETLYEQYF.